The rows below give T cell receptor beta chains drawn from one sample of a study of response to subunit inactivated influenza vaccine. TCRdb redid the calling of the RT-PCR reads with MiXCR, one entry per CDR3 protein. The data hold roughly 760,000 distinct CDR3 sequences, with 20% to 25% observed a single time. Specimen: PBMCs from blood, collected less than 6 days after vaccination. The origin of the receptors is a man aged 45-65 years who received an inactivated influenza vaccine. Both conserved end residues are part of each CDR3. D genes are given only for firm matches. Clone size, where shown, is once, few, many, or a class for clones that have expanded.

clone size,J gene,D gene,V gene,CDR3 protein,CDR3 DNA
many,TRBJ2-1,TRBD2,TRBV29-1,CSVERGIAGGPHEQFF,TGCAGCGTTGAAAGAGGTATAGCGGGAGGGCCCCATGAGCAGTTCTTC
few,TRBJ2-7,TRBD1,TRBV15,CATSRWGTGGAEQYF,TGTGCCACCAGCAGGTGGGGGACAGGGGGCGCCGAGCAGTACTTC
-,TRBJ1-5,-,TRBV29-1,CSVGGGNNQPQHF,TGCAGCGTTGGGGGGGGGAACAATCAGCCCCAGCATTTT
-,TRBJ1-1,-,TRBV3-1,CASSQSADTEAFF,TGTGCCAGCAGCCAATCGGCCGACACTGAAGCTTTCTTT
-,TRBJ2-1,TRBD2,TRBV4-3,CASSQARLAEVEQFF,TGCGCCAGCAGCCAAGCCAGACTAGCCGAGGTTGAGCAGTTCTTC
few,TRBJ2-7,TRBD1,TRBV5-6,CASRNRQGNLNEQYF,TGTGCCAGCAGGAATCGACAGGGGAATTTGAACGAGCAGTACTTC
few,TRBJ2-2,TRBD1,TRBV10-3,CAISESPGQKFNTGELFF,TGTGCCATCAGTGAGTCTCCGGGACAGAAATTTAACACCGGGGAGCTGTTTTTT
-,TRBJ2-1,-,TRBV20-1,CSATGQGGKRSYNEQFF,TGCAGTGCTACCGGACAGGGAGGGAAGAGATCCTACAATGAGCAGTTCTTC
-,TRBJ2-1,-,TRBV12-3/TRBV12-4,CASSFGQLEQFF,TGTGCCAGCAGTTTTGGACAGCTTGAGCAGTTCTTC
few,TRBJ2-1,-,TRBV15,CATGEINSYNEQFF,TGTGCCACCGGAGAGATAAACTCCTACAATGAGCAGTTCTTC
few,TRBJ2-5,-,TRBV14,CASSRGSRWSETQYF,TGTGCCAGCAGCCGGGGAAGCCGGTGGAGTGAGACCCAGTACTTC
few,TRBJ1-5,TRBD1,TRBV4-2,CASSQAGTANQPQHF,TGTGCCAGCAGCCAAGCCGGGACAGCTAATCAGCCCCAGCATTTT
-,TRBJ2-7,TRBD2,TRBV5-6,CASSLWLQPSSGRAYEQYF,TGTGCCAGCAGCTTGTGGCTGCAGCCCTCTAGCGGGAGAGCGTACGAGCAGTACTTC
-,TRBJ1-1,-,TRBV5-1,CASSLPGLKNTEAFF,TGCGCCAGCAGCCTTCCAGGACTTAAGAACACTGAAGCTTTCTTT
few,TRBJ2-2,TRBD2,TRBV25-1,CASRDSGRNTGELFF,TGTGCCAGCAGAGACAGCGGGAGAAACACCGGGGAGCTGTTTTTT
-,TRBJ2-7,TRBD1,TRBV29-1,CSAAADRGREQYF,TGCAGCGCCGCAGCGGACAGGGGGCGTGAGCAGTACTTC
few,TRBJ1-4,-,TRBV7-2,CASSLDRYNEKLFF,TGTGCCAGCAGCTTAGACAGATATAATGAAAAACTGTTTTTT
few,TRBJ2-2,TRBD2,TRBV7-6,CASSLLAGGPVGELFF,TGTGCCAGCAGCTTACTAGCGGGGGGGCCCGTCGGGGAGCTGTTTTTT
-,TRBJ2-5,-,TRBV12-3/TRBV12-4,CASSLNAGRTSQYF,TGTGCCAGCAGTTTAAATGCAGGGCGGACATCCCAGTACTTC
-,TRBJ2-3,-,TRBV11-2,CASSLARLTSTDTQYF,TGTGCCAGCAGCTTAGCCCGGCTAACTAGCACAGATACGCAGTATTTT
-,TRBJ2-5,TRBD1,TRBV19,CASTPTHRGLAQETQYF,TGTGCCAGTACTCCCACACACAGGGGGCTGGCCCAAGAGACCCAGTACTTC
-,TRBJ2-5,TRBD1,TRBV6-1,CASGGAGQGRTQYF,TGTGCCAGCGGAGGGGCGGGACAGGGGAGGACCCAGTACTTC
few,TRBJ2-4,-,TRBV4-3,CASSQDQTAGLAKNIQYF,TGCGCCAGCAGCCAAGATCAGACGGCGGGGCTAGCCAAAAACATTCAGTACTTC
many,TRBJ2-1,-,TRBV10-3,CAISDNRDVDNEQFF,TGTGCCATCAGTGACAACCGGGACGTAGACAATGAGCAGTTCTTC
-,TRBJ2-3,TRBD2,TRBV24-1,CATSASGLEGNTDTQYF,TGTGCCACCAGTGCTAGCGGATTGGAGGGTAACACAGATACGCAGTATTTT
-,TRBJ2-5,-,TRBV29-1,CSVESWYGGSETQYF,TGCAGCGTTGAATCCTGGTATGGAGGGTCAGAGACCCAGTACTTC
-,TRBJ2-5,TRBD1,TRBV28,CASSDRDRGRETQYF,TGTGCCAGCAGTGACCGGGACAGGGGAAGAGAGACCCAGTACTTC
few,TRBJ2-7,-,TRBV6-5,CASNGRDEQYF,TGTGCCAGCAACGGGCGAGACGAGCAGTACTTC
-,TRBJ1-2,-,TRBV4-2,CASSQVAGADSGGYTF,TGTGCCAGCAGCCAAGTTGCAGGGGCCGATTCGGGAGGCTACACCTTC
-,TRBJ1-2,TRBD1,TRBV29-1,CSVKSTGTGYGYTF,TGCAGCGTTAAATCGACCGGGACAGGGTACGGCTACACCTTC
-,TRBJ2-1,TRBD2,TRBV7-8,CASSGGTSGLFREFF,TGTGCCAGCAGCGGCGGGACTAGCGGGCTCTTTCGGGAGTTCTTC
many,TRBJ2-1,-,TRBV25-1,CASSLFSNEQFF,TGTGCCAGCAGTCTCTTCTCAAATGAGCAGTTCTTC
-,TRBJ1-5,-,TRBV21-1,CASSNKGVGNQPQHF,TGTGCCAGCAGCAACAAAGGGGTGGGCAATCAGCCCCAGCATTTT
-,TRBJ2-7,TRBD2,TRBV20-1,CSASLTSGMVYEQYF,TGCAGTGCTAGCCTCACTAGCGGGATGGTCTACGAGCAGTACTTC
-,TRBJ1-1,TRBD1,TRBV9,CASKRGQGTEAFF,TGTGCCAGCAAGAGGGGGCAGGGCACTGAAGCTTTCTTT
few,TRBJ2-7,TRBD2,TRBV5-1,CASSDLASGGLYEQYF,TGCGCCAGCAGCGACCTGGCTAGCGGGGGGTTATACGAGCAGTACTTC
few,TRBJ1-2,TRBD1,TRBV29-1,CSSLGQGLSYGYTF,TGCAGCAGCTTGGGACAGGGGCTTTCCTATGGCTACACCTTC
-,TRBJ1-6,-,TRBV6-2/TRBV6-3,CASSYSGGSSPLHF,TGTGCCAGCAGTTACTCCGGCGGGAGTTCACCCCTCCACTTT
-,TRBJ1-4,-,TRBV4-3,CASSQDRPTNEKLFF,TGCGCCAGCAGCCAAGATCGACCAACTAATGAAAAACTGTTTTTT
many,TRBJ1-1,-,TRBV25-1,CASNRGRNTEAFF,TGTGCCAGCAATCGAGGGAGGAACACTGAAGCTTTCTTT
few,TRBJ2-1,-,TRBV3-1,CASTPARTTYNEQFF,TGTGCCAGCACCCCGGCTCGGACGACCTACAATGAGCAGTTCTTC
-,TRBJ2-5,-,TRBV14,CASSQGKGSETQYF,TGTGCCAGCAGCCAAGGAAAGGGTTCGGAGACCCAGTACTTC
few,TRBJ1-3,-,TRBV12-3/TRBV12-4,CASSLREGPGNTIYF,TGTGCCAGCAGTTTAAGAGAAGGGCCTGGAAACACCATATATTTT
-,TRBJ1-2,-,TRBV4-1,CASSQAPGVYGYTF,TGCGCCAGCAGCCAAGCCCCCGGGGTCTATGGCTACACCTTC
many,TRBJ2-2,-,TRBV20-1,CSARGASTGELFF,TGCAGTGCTAGGGGGGCCAGCACCGGGGAGCTGTTTTTT
-,TRBJ1-2,TRBD1,TRBV18,CASSTGEGGYTF,TGTGCCAGCTCAACAGGGGAAGGTGGCTACACCTTC